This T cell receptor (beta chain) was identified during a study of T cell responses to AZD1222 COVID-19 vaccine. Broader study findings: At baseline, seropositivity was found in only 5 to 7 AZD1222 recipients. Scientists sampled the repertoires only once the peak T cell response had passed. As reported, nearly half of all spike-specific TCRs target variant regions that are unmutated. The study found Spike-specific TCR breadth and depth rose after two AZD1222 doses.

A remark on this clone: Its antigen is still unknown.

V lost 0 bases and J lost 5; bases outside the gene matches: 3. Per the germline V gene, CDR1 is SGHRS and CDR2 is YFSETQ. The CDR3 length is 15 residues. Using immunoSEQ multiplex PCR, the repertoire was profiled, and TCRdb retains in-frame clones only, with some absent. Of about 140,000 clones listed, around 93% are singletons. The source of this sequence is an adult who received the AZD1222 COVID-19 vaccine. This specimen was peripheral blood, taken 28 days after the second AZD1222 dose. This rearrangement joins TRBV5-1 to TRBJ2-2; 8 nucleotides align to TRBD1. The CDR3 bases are TGCGCCAGCAGCTTGGGGCAGGGGGCGACCGGGGAGCTGTTTTTT. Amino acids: CASSLGQGATGELFF.